This TCR beta chain was sequenced in a study of cytomegalovirus exposure and HLA in healthy donors. Study-level points and caveats: Through in vitro validation, a few CMV-associated chains were shown to be specific for CMV antigens.

The primer mix had 60 Vbeta and 13 Jbeta primers. TCRdb keeps only in-frame clones here, not all; method: immunoSEQ multiplex PCR. Of about 230,000 clones in the sample, 77% were seen once. Trimming shortened V by 5 bases and J by 4 bases, and 15 bases separated the two germline ends. This CDR3 region has 15 residues. From germline, CDR1 is MDHEN and CDR2 SYDVKM. A remark on this clone: Antigen specificity is unknown.

Sequenced material: PBMCs. The TCR originated in a woman in her sixties in good health and CMV-seropositive. The genes are TRBV28 and TRBJ1-5, with a weak D call TRBD1 (6 bases). The CDR3 here is CASSGQSSGNQPQHF. The DNA of the CDR3 is TGTGCCAGCAGTGGACAGTCCTCGGGGAATCAGCCCCAGCATTTT.